This record covers a single T cell receptor (beta chain). Its target is unknown. These data belong to a study of monozygotic twins with inflammatory bowel disease. Whole-study findings and limits: Versus healthy twins, IBD patients showed fewer clonotypes shared with others, especially with disease activity. The study found lower TCRbeta diversity (inverse Simpson) in IBD patients than in healthy co-twins.

The CDR3 runs 15 residues. Via template switching, UMIs carrying a 6-nucleotide sample barcode were introduced. The authors ran two nested PCRs of approximately 16 and 10 cycles on TCRalpha and TCRbeta cDNA. After re-calling the 5' RACE reads, TCRdb lists one entry per CDR3 protein, DNA absent. The repertoire shows approximately 340,000 distinct CDR3 sequences; the top ten hold 2% to 2.5%. The material sequenced was blood. The V gene is TRBV12-3 or TRBV12-4, the J gene TRBJ2-2; lacking DNA, the TRBD1 call made by TCRdb goes unchecked. The sequence was collected from a human donor with ulcerative colitis or Crohn's disease, or a healthy co-twin of an affected twin (not recorded which). The CDR3 sequence is CASSWGVLNTGELFF.